These 20 T cell receptor beta chains share one sample of origin, sequenced in a study of OX40 agonist ivuxolimab in advanced cancers. The protocol was immunoSEQ multiplex PCR, while the TCRdb copy is restricted to in-frame clones and leaves out a portion. This sample has about 86,000 clones; around 88% occur once, and the top ten carry less than 1.5%. The source was CD4+ or CD8+ T cells sorted from blood, collected in a trial of the OX40 agonist ivuxolimab. These receptors all come from an adult with an advanced solid tumor such as melanoma, head and neck, liver or kidney cancer.

The chain joins TRBV5-1 to TRBJ1-4, with 7 nucleotides matching TRBD1. The J segment lost 4 bases and the V segment lost 3 bases, leaving 3 bases of the junction unmatched. The CDR3 extends over 14 amino acids. Germline V gene lookup returns CDR1 SGHRS and CDR2 YFSETQ. The CDR3, as DNA: TGCGCCAGCAGCTCGGGACAGAGTAATGAAAAACTGTTTTTT. It is translated as CASSSGQSNEKLFF.

V and J are TRBV7-3 and TRBJ2-5, with D perhaps matching TRBD1 or TRBD2 (6 bases each). Trimming cost V 8 bases and J 2 bases, with 12 bases left between them. CDR1 is SGHTA and CDR2 is FQGTGA in the germline V gene. This CDR3 is built from 13 residues. CDR3 DNA sequence: TGTGCCAGCGCTCGGGGGCAGCAAGAGACCCAGTACTTC. Translated, it gives CASARGQQETQYF.

In this sample, this clone turned up once. The V call is TRBV28, the J call TRBJ2-6; D not resolved. The CDR3 length is 17 residues. Germline CDR1 MDHEN, CDR2 SYDVKM. V gave up 5 bases and J gave up 0 bases, with 14 bases separating them. The CDR3 nucleotides are TGTGCCAGCAGTCCGATCCGTCGTTACTCTGGGGCCAACGTCCTGACTTTC. It yields the protein CASSPIRRYSGANVLTF.

The chain combines TRBV12-2 with TRBJ1-3; no DNA check was done on the table's D call, TRBD1. TRBV12-2 is flagged as a pseudogene. The CDR3 runs to 15 residues. The DNA of the CDR3 is TGTGCAAGTCGCTTAGTTTCTCCCAGGGGTCGCACCATATATTTT. Its translation: CASRLVSPRGRTIYF.

The genes are TRBV5-6 and TRBJ1-2; D is possibly TRBD1 (6 bases). The CDR3 runs to 14 residues. With 4 bases removed from V and 8 bases from J, the gap between germline ends came to 18 bases. Germline V gives CDR1 SGHDT, CDR2 YYEEEE. In DNA, the CDR3 is TGTGCCAGCAGCACCCGATACGGGGGGCAAGGCTACACCTTC. Translating gives CASSTRYGGQGYTF.

This clone has just one count. The chain joins TRBV5-4 to TRBJ2-7; 8 bases agree with TRBD1. CDR3 length: 15 residues. V trimming: 5 bases; J trimming: 1 base; junction bases outside the gene matches: 8. The V gene's germline CDR1 is SGHNT and CDR2 YYREEE (reference sequence). The DNA of the CDR3 is TGTGCCAGCAGTTCTCTGACAGGGGCTTCCTACGAGCAGTACTTC. Amino acid sequence: CASSSLTGASYEQYF.

The sample holds one count of this clone. J is TRBJ2-3 and V is TRBV18; TRBD1 matches at 8 bases. Trimming took 2 bases from V and 4 from J; bases not matched to a gene: 5. The CDR3 loop spans 15 amino acids. In germline, CDR1 is KGHSH, CDR2 LQKENI. CDR3 residues: CASSPRETGADTQYF. CDR3 nucleotides: TGTGCCAGCTCACCAAGGGAGACAGGGGCAGATACGCAGTATTTT.

This chain links TRBV30 with TRBJ1-6; D gene uncertain. CDR3 size: 13 residues. The V end was cut by 1 base, the J end by 7 bases, with 8 bases between. CDR1 is GTSNPN, CDR2 SVGIG, per germline (reference sequence). DNA for the CDR3: TGTGCCTGGAGTGGAGGGAAGAATTCACCCCTCCACTTT. Translation gives CAWSGGKNSPLHF.

The rearrangement uses TRBV7-2 and TRBJ1-2; D unresolved. The CDR3 has 12 residues. The V gene lost 5 bases and the J gene lost 5 bases, with 9 bases spanning the gap. The germline CDR1 and CDR2 sequences are SGHTA and FQGNSA. The CDR3 DNA reads TGTGCCAGCAGCCGTGACATGTATGGCTACACCTTC. This sequence encodes CASSRDMYGYTF.

This sequence joins TRBV9 and TRBJ1-3; D is undetermined. Germline loops: CDR1 SGDLS, CDR2 YYNGEE. V gave up 1 base and J gave up 0 bases, with 5 bases separating them. The CDR3 has 14 amino acids. CDR3 in amino acids: CASSVRGSGNTIYF. The CDR3 nucleotides are TGTGCCAGCAGCGTAAGAGGCTCTGGAAACACCATATATTTT.

The chain carries TRBV7-2 and TRBJ2-3; 16 nucleotides match TRBD2. Looked up from germline, CDR1 is SGHTA and CDR2 is FQGNSA. V shed 5 bases and J 0 bases; nucleotides not matched to a gene: 5. The CDR3 is made up of 18 amino acids. The CDR3 loop reads CASSVGLAGGLSTDTQYF. The CDR3 DNA reads TGTGCCAGCAGCGTGGGACTAGCGGGGGGGCTTAGCACAGATACGCAGTATTTT.

This clone was observed once. The chain uses TRBV5-1 and TRBJ1-4, with no clear D. Trimming took 1 base from V and 8 from J, leaving 15 bases between them. Looked up from germline, CDR1 is SGHRS and CDR2 is YFSETQ. The CDR3 has 15 amino acids. CDR3 sequence: CASSLSGVLGEKLFF. DNA for the CDR3: TGCGCCAGCAGCTTGTCAGGAGTCCTCGGGGAAAAACTGTTTTTT.

J is TRBJ1-3 and V is TRBV6-1, with D possibly being TRBD1 (5 bases). The V gene lost 1 base and the J gene lost 0 bases, with 13 bases spanning the gap. CDR3 size: 17 residues. Germline CDR1 MNHNS, CDR2 SASEGT. The CDR3 here is CASSEDWGRSSGNTIYF. The DNA of the CDR3 is TGTGCCAGCAGTGAAGATTGGGGGAGGAGCTCTGGAAACACCATATATTTT.

This clone has only one observation. The chain has TRBV7-2 and TRBJ2-1, with TRBD2 as a possible D gene (6 bases). V was clipped by 11 bases and J by 8 bases, with 16 bases between them. The length of the CDR3 is 12 residues. CDR1 and CDR2 from the germline V gene are SGHTA and FQGNSA. The CDR3 spells CAAGTRGDEQFF. The CDR3 nucleotides read TGTGCCGCCGGGACGCGCGGGGATGAGCAGTTCTTC. Full variable domain (remainder filled in from reference TRBV7-2 and TRBJ2-1): GAGVSQSPSNKVTEKGKDVELRCDPISGHTALYWYRQSLGQGLEFLIYFQGNSAPDKSGLPSDRFSAERTGGSVSTLTIQRTQQEDSAVYLCAAGTRGDEQFFGPGTRLTVL.

This clone was observed a few times. The V gene is TRBV13, the J gene TRBJ2-2; 7 nucleotides match TRBD2. The CDR3 length is 16 residues. The junction had 5 bases not matched to a gene; V was cut back by 0 bases and J by 4 bases. Germline CDR1 is PRHDT and CDR2 is FYEKMQ (reference sequence). DNA for the CDR3: TGTGCCAGCAGCTTAGGCCTCGGCGGGAGCACCGGGGAGCTGTTTTTT. It specifies CASSLGLGGSTGELFF.

The gene calls are TRBV27 and TRBJ2-5; 11 nucleotides agree with TRBD2. V lost 0 bases to trimming and J lost 5 bases; unmatched junction nucleotides: 5. Germline V gives CDR1 MNHEY, CDR2 SMNVEV (reference sequence). The CDR3 consists of 16 residues. CDR3 sequence: CASSLSVAGGHETQYF. CDR3 DNA sequence: TGTGCCAGCAGTTTATCGGTAGCGGGGGGGCACGAGACCCAGTACTTC.

The chain joins TRBV5-1 to TRBJ2-1; D gene ambiguous. The CDR3 length is 12 residues. Germline V lookup: CDR1 SGHRS, CDR2 YFSETQ. V dropped 4 bases and J dropped 8 bases, with 10 bases sitting between them. CDR3 bases: TGCGCCAGCAGCGAAAGCTTCGATGAGCAGTTCTTC. As protein: CASSESFDEQFF.

This rearrangement joins TRBV9 to TRBJ1-2, with unresolved D. The CDR3 totals 15 residues. From germline, CDR1 is SGDLS and CDR2 YYNGEE. The V gene lost 0 bases and the J gene lost 1 base, with 10 bases spanning the gap. The CDR3 loop is CASSVGGSSNYGYTF. CDR3 DNA: TGTGCCAGCAGCGTAGGGGGATCAAGTAACTATGGCTACACCTTC.

This clone was detected once. CDR3 in amino acids: CASSQVLQGGNTEAFF. CDR3 DNA sequence: TGTGCCAGCAGCCAGGTCTTACAGGGGGGGAACACTGAAGCTTTCTTT. V and J are TRBV4-2 and TRBJ1-1; 8 nucleotides align to TRBD1. Germline trimming cut 3 bases from V and 1 base from J; bases unmatched to any gene: 7. Looked up from germline, CDR1 is LGHNA and CDR2 is YNFKEQ. This CDR3 contains 16 residues.

This chain uses TRBV2 with TRBJ2-5, with no clear D. CDR1 and CDR2 (germline): SNHLY, FYNNEI. The CDR3 contains 11 residues. V lost 5 bases to trimming and J lost 2 bases, with 3 bases between them. CDR3 coding DNA: TGTGCCAGCAGTTTGCAAGAGACCCAGTACTTC. It encodes CASSLQETQYF.